The T cell receptor beta chain described here comes from a study of OX40 agonist ivuxolimab in advanced cancers. With regard to the full study: Ivuxolimab was a fully human IgG2 agonistic monoclonal antibody targeting the costimulatory receptor OX40 (CD134). Intravenous ivuxolimab was administered to patients every 2 weeks at six dose levels: 0.01, 0.1, 0.3, 1.5, 3 and 10 mg/kg. Of the roughly 52 patients in dose escalation, 19 had hepatocellular carcinoma, about 15 had melanoma, 9 had renal cell carcinoma and 9 had head and neck cancer. A male proportion of around 81% and a mean age of approximately 55 years, ranging from about 23 to 79, were recorded for the dose-escalation cohort. Patients were allowed to have had prior anti-PD-1, anti-PD-L1 or anti-CTLA-4 therapy, and more than 30% of the dose-escalation patients had previously received checkpoint inhibitors. Partial responses occurred in three dose-escalation patients: two with cutaneous melanoma and one with hepatocellular carcinoma. The point of sequencing TCRbeta in the periphery was to test whether ivuxolimab changed TCR sequence diversity and drove clonal T-cell expansion. The paper covers the monotherapy dose-escalation part of the phase I ivuxolimab trial, which included N of about 50 patients.

Comment on this clone: It has no known antigen specificity. No per-base quality is available; no much larger clone lies one base away.

The trial excluded patients who had a history of autoimmune disease or who were on systemic immunosuppression. Peripheral blood for TCR sequencing was collected from all dose cohorts at baseline, on cycle 4 day 1, and on cycle 7 day 1. The samples were taken from a phase I, first-in-human, multicenter, open-label dose-escalation trial of ivuxolimab. Adults with locally advanced or metastatic head and neck squamous cell, hepatocellular, melanoma or renal cell carcinoma were enrolled in the trial. Before TCR sequencing, CD4+ and CD8+ T cells were separately sorted from peripheral blood. Genomic DNA was extracted from sorted cells for sequencing of the TCRbeta CDR3 region. The immunoSEQ Assay was used for sequencing of TCRbeta CDR3 regions. This immuneACCESS table, as held by TCRdb, lists in-frame sequences with V and J called but not all clones. Of the missing ones, under half trace to an unresolved V gene in checked studies; the others have no known cause. The sample has just under 80,000 clones on record, approximately 84% of them singletons. 25% of the sample is taken by the ten largest.

Here is what the overall study found, with its caveats: Low levels of normalized T-cell clonal expansion were also seen in some patients who did not respond. After ivuxolimab, expanded clones were on average more numerous among CD8+ T cells than among CD4+ T cells. Which antigens the clonally expanded peripheral T cells were specific for was not determined. At doses of 0.1 to 3.0 mg/kg, clonal expansion of both CD4+ and CD8+ blood T cells was observed from baseline to week 6. In the 0.1-3.0 mg/kg groups, partial responders had among the lowest normalized peripheral clonal expansion, particularly in CD8+ T cells.

V is cut back by 0 bases and J by 1 base, with 2 bases in the junction unmatched. CDR1 and CDR2 are drawn from the germline V gene: SGHTA, FQGNSA. The CDR3 starts with the cysteine, ends with the phenylalanine, and has 16 residues. Of the read, only the CDR3 DNA is kept; its 48 bases are in frame from base 1. This receptor was taken from an adult with an advanced solid tumor such as melanoma, head and neck, liver or kidney cancer. The sample here was CD4+ or CD8+ T cells sorted from blood, taken in a trial of the OX40 agonist ivuxolimab. The rearrangement combines TRBV7-2 with TRBJ2-2; 7 of the junction bases match TRBD2. The encoded CDR3 is CASSLAPGGNTGELFF. The DNA reads TGTGCCAGCAGCTTAGCGCCGGGGGGGAACACCGGGGAGCTGTTTTTT.